Listed below are T cell receptor beta chains from one sample, sequenced in a study of T cell clonotyping in hematopoietic cell transplantation. TCRdb's table, derived via immunoSEQ multiplex PCR, lists solely in-frame clones and lacks some. The sample includes roughly 3,000 clones, roughly 79% of them seen just once. The sequences come from peripheral blood mononuclear cells, collected 30 days after allogeneic stem cell transplant. The receptors were sampled from a male patient between 60 and 69 years old who had an allogeneic stem cell transplant, so T cells may come from the graft donor. Some clones in this sample may be carry-over from other donors' samples. Each CDR3 is given with its conserved first and last residue. A D gene is named only where the DNA matches it firmly. Part of the rows lack a size; the others show once, few, many or a class for expanded clones.

NA TRBJ1-1 TRBV7-6 NA TGTGCCAGCAGCTTAGATATCGGGGGCGACACTGAAGCTTTCTTT CASSLDIGGDTEAFF
NA TRBJ2-7 TRBV27 TRBD1 TGTGCCAGCAGTCCACGACAGGGGGCTTACGAGCAGTACTTC CASSPRQGAYEQYF
NA TRBJ2-7 TRBV11-2 TRBD1 TGTGCCAGCAGCTTGGGAACAGGGGGTCTTGAGCAGTACTTC CASSLGTGGLEQYF
NA TRBJ2-7 TRBV29-1 NA TGCAGCGTTGAAAGGTCTGGGGGGTCCTACGAGCAGTACTTC CSVERSGGSYEQYF
few TRBJ1-2 TRBV9 TRBD1 TGTGCCAGCAGCGAAACAGGGGGCGCAGGCGGCTACACCTTC CASSETGGAGGYTF
NA TRBJ2-5 TRBV15 NA TGTGCCACCAGCAGGACGGGACGCTGGGAGACCCAGTACTTC CATSRTGRWETQYF
NA TRBJ1-3 TRBV6-1 NA TGTGCCAGCAGTGAAAGTGCGGGTTCTGGAAACACCATATATTTT CASSESAGSGNTIYF
NA TRBJ1-1 TRBV5-4 NA TGTGCCAGCAGTCGGGGGGGGGACACTGAAGCTTTCTTT CASSRGGDTEAFF
NA TRBJ2-7 TRBV7-3 NA TGTGCCAGCAGCTTATTATCCTTCAACAGGGCGGGCTACGAGCAGTACTTC CASSLLSFNRAGYEQYF
NA TRBJ1-1 TRBV5-4 TRBD1 TGTGCCAGCAGCCCTGGACAGGGGGGCACTGAAGCTTTCTTT CASSPGQGGTEAFF
NA TRBJ2-3 TRBV7-2 TRBD2 TGTGCCAGCGGGAGGGCCACAGATACGCAGTATTTT CASGRATDTQYF
NA TRBJ1-2 TRBV7-2 NA TGTGCCAGCAGCTTCCAAGGCGGCGTCTATGGCTACACCTTC CASSFQGGVYGYTF
NA TRBJ2-2 TRBV9 NA TGTGCCAGCAGACCGACGCAAGGGGCCACCGGGGAGCTGTTTTTT CASRPTQGATGELFF
NA TRBJ1-1 TRBV30 NA TGTGCCTGGAGTGAGAGACATGAAGCTTTCTTT CAWSERHEAFF
NA TRBJ1-1 TRBV5-6 NA TGTGCCAGCAGCTTGGGCGGGCCCTTAGAGAACACTGAAGCTTTCTTT CASSLGGPLENTEAFF
NA TRBJ2-1 TRBV19 NA TGTGCCAGTAGACGTAACGGGGTCCTACGCTCCTACAATGAGCAGTTCTTC CASRRNGVLRSYNEQFF